This T cell receptor (beta chain) came from a study of technical replicates of blood from a handful of donors. Sequencing used immunoSEQ multiplex PCR; TCRdb keeps in-frame clones, though not all of them. The data hold about 75,000 clones, with approximately 97% observed a single time. Germline CDR1 and CDR2: SGHAT and FQDESV (reference sequence). Trimming cost V 3 bases and J 6 bases; bases outside gene matches: 5. The CDR3 contains 14 residues. Sequenced material: T cells isolated from PBMCs. This sequence joins TRBV11-1 and TRBJ2-7; 10 bases match TRBD1. This sequence originates from a human donor in good health. The CDR3 sequence is CASSFRTGGPEQYF. DNA for the CDR3: TGTGCCAGCAGCTTCCGGACAGGGGGACCCGAGCAGTACTTC.